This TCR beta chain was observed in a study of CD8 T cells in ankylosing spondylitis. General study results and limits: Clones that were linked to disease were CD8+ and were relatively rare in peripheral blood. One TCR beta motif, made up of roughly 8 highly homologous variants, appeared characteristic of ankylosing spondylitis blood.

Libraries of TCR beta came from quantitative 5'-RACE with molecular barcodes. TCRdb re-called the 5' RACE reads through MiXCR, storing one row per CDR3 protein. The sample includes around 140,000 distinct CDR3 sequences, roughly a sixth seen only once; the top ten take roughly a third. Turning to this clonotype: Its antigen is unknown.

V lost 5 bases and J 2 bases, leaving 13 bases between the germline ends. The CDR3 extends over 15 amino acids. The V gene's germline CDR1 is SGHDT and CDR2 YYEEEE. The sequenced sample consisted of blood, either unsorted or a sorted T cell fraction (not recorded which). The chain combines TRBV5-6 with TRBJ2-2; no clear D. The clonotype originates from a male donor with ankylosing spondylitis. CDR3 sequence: CASSSWQENTGELFF. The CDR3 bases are TGTGCCAGCAGTAGTTGGCAGGAAAACACCGGGGAGCTGTTTTTT.